Listed below are T cell receptor beta chains from one sample, sequenced in a study of memory CD4+ T cells and cytomegalovirus serostatus. Assay: immunoSEQ multiplex PCR; the TCRdb copy retains only in-frame clones and omits some. The sample lists about 82,000 clones, 80% seen once, with around 0.84% in the top ten. The sequenced sample consisted of memory CD4+ T cells from blood. The receptors were sampled from an adult in good health and CMV-seronegative. Both conserved end residues are part of each CDR3. A D gene is named only where the DNA matches it firmly. The size of a clone is reported for some rows only, either as once, few or many, or as a class for expanded clones.

NA	TRBJ1-2	TRBV28	NA	CASSSDRFYGYTF	TGTGCCAGCAGTTCCGACAGGTTTTACGGCTACACCTTC
TRBD2	TRBJ2-4	TRBV28	NA	CASRPGLAGNIQYF	TGTGCCAGCAGACCGGGACTAGCGGGGAACATTCAGTACTTC
NA	TRBJ1-4	TRBV28	NA	CASNKGGAREKLFF	TGTGCCAGCAATAAGGGGGGGGCGCGAGAAAAACTGTTTTTT
NA	TRBJ1-5	TRBV7-8	NA	CASSLGGRNQPQHF	TGTGCCAGCAGCTTAGGGGGGCGGAATCAGCCCCAGCATTTT
TRBD1	TRBJ1-2	TRBV5-6	NA	CASSPAGTGSGYTF	TGTGCCAGCAGCCCCGCCGGGACAGGGTCTGGCTACACCTTC
TRBD1	TRBJ1-2	TRBV5-6	NA	CASSFFTGTGLVGDYGYTF	TGTGCCAGCAGCTTTTTCACCGGGACAGGCCTTGTAGGGGACTATGGCTACACCTTC
NA	TRBJ2-5	TRBV29-1	NA	CSVGGDQETQYF	TGCAGCGTTGGGGGGGACCAAGAGACCCAGTACTTC
NA	TRBJ2-1	TRBV6-5	few	CASSRADEQFF	TGTGCCAGCAGCCGTGCGGATGAGCAGTTCTTC
NA	TRBJ1-6	TRBV5-4	NA	CASSLRGGNSYNSPLHF	TGTGCCAGCAGCTTGCGTGGGGGGAACTCCTATAATTCACCCCTCCACTTT
TRBD1	TRBJ1-1	TRBV6-6	NA	CASRGTAVTEAFF	TGTGCCAGCAGGGGGACAGCGGTCACTGAAGCTTTCTTT
TRBD1	TRBJ1-5	TRBV28	NA	CASIPYGRGLSQPQHF	TGTGCCAGCATCCCTTACGGCAGGGGGTTGAGTCAGCCCCAGCATTTT
TRBD1	TRBJ1-5	TRBV28	few	CASTAGGRVDQPQHF	TGTGCCAGCACCGCAGGGGGCAGGGTAGATCAGCCCCAGCATTTT
NA	TRBJ1-1	TRBV4-2	NA	CASSQDRGMGTEAFF	TGTGCCAGCAGCCAAGACAGGGGCATGGGGACTGAAGCTTTCTTT
NA	TRBJ2-5	TRBV11-2	NA	CASSATQETQYF	TGTGCCAGCAGCGCGACCCAAGAGACCCAGTACTTC
TRBD1	TRBJ2-7	TRBV28	NA	CASTRDRGSYEQYF	TGTGCCAGCACCCGGGACAGGGGAAGCTACGAGCAGTACTTC
TRBD1	TRBJ1-3	TRBV6-5	NA	CATRQGASGTIYF	TGTGCCACTCGACAGGGGGCGAGTGGCACCATATATTTT
NA	TRBJ2-7	TRBV7-2	NA	CASSGMAPYEQYF	TGTGCCAGCAGCGGGATGGCTCCCTACGAGCAGTACTTC
NA	TRBJ2-7	TRBV29-1	NA	CSVARSGGEQYF	TGCAGCGTTGCCCGGTCCGGGGGCGAGCAGTACTTC
TRBD1	TRBJ1-2	TRBV9	NA	CASSVGGDRGGYTF	TGTGCCAGCAGCGTAGGAGGGGACAGGGGTGGCTACACCTTC
NA	TRBJ1-3	TRBV5-1	NA	CASSLRAPTSLGGNTIYF	TGCGCCAGCAGCTTGAGGGCGCCAACCTCGCTCGGGGGAAACACCATATATTTT
TRBD1	TRBJ1-2	TRBV2	NA	CASTGTVGPIRGGYTF	TGTGCCAGCACTGGGACAGTGGGACCTATTAGGGGTGGCTACACCTTC
TRBD2	TRBJ2-7	TRBV6-1	NA	CASSEASGAYEQYF	TGTGCCAGCAGTGAAGCTAGCGGGGCCTACGAGCAGTACTTC
NA	TRBJ2-5	TRBV5-1	NA	CASSFGVQETQYF	TGCGCCAGCAGCTTCGGGGTTCAAGAGACCCAGTACTTC
TRBD1	TRBJ1-2	TRBV5-1	NA	CASSHRDSNYGYTF	TGCGCCAGCAGCCACAGGGACAGTAACTATGGCTACACCTTC
NA	TRBJ2-3	TRBV5-1	NA	CASSLALAGRLRTDTQYF	TGCGCCAGCAGCTTGGCCTTGGCAGGGCGTCTCCGCACAGATACGCAGTATTTT
NA	TRBJ2-6	TRBV7-2	once	CASSPRFGGELAGANVLTF	TGTGCCAGCAGCCCCCGATTTGGGGGAGAGCTCGCTGGGGCCAACGTCCTGACTTTC
TRBD1	TRBJ2-6	TRBV11-2	NA	CASSWGPGQGHGANVLTF	TGTGCCAGCAGCTGGGGACCGGGACAGGGTCATGGGGCCAACGTCCTGACTTTC
NA	TRBJ1-2	TRBV19	NA	CASSIPNGEIYGYTF	TGTGCCAGTAGTATCCCCAACGGAGAAATCTATGGCTACACCTTC
NA	TRBJ1-2	TRBV10-1	NA	CASSREPNYGYTF	TGCGCCAGCAGTAGAGAACCTAACTATGGCTACACCTTC
TRBD1	TRBJ1-4	TRBV7-2	NA	CASSNPGQPNEKLFF	TGTGCCAGCAGCAACCCGGGACAGCCTAATGAAAAACTGTTTTTT
NA	TRBJ1-5	TRBV6-1	NA	CASSFGTLDQPQHF	TGTGCCAGCAGTTTCGGGACTTTAGATCAGCCCCAGCATTTT
NA	TRBJ1-3	TRBV10-3	NA	CAIRGGVSGNTIYF	TGTGCCATCAGGGGAGGGGTCTCTGGAAACACCATATATTTT
TRBD1	TRBJ1-2	TRBV27	NA	CASSSGQGTYGYTF	TGTGCCAGCAGTTCCGGACAGGGGACCTATGGCTACACCTTC
NA	TRBJ1-5	TRBV19	NA	CASSGGRVSNQPQHF	TGTGCCAGTAGTGGGGGTCGGGTGAGCAATCAGCCCCAGCATTTT
NA	TRBJ1-2	TRBV18	NA	CASSPGAVPDGYTF	TGTGCCAGCTCACCAGGGGCTGTTCCGGATGGCTACACCTTC
NA	TRBJ1-5	TRBV29-1	NA	CSVEGPGGGNQPQHF	TGCAGCGTTGAGGGGCCGGGCGGCGGCAATCAGCCCCAGCATTTT
NA	TRBJ2-3	TRBV7-7	NA	CASSFAPTDTQYF	TGTGCTAGCAGCTTTGCCCCCACAGATACGCAGTATTTT
NA	TRBJ1-4	TRBV19	NA	CASSIGWGPTSNEKLFF	TGTGCCAGTAGTATAGGTTGGGGGCCAACCTCAAATGAAAAACTGTTTTTT
TRBD1	TRBJ1-5	TRBV7-9	NA	CASSLGTGAQPQHF	TGTGCCAGCAGCTTAGGGACAGGGGCTCAGCCCCAGCATTTT
TRBD1	TRBJ1-1	TRBV2	NA	CASRWDRGINTEAFF	TGTGCCAGCAGATGGGACAGGGGGATAAATACTGAAGCTTTCTTT
NA	TRBJ1-2	TRBV30	NA	CAWSGTVYGYTF	TGTGCCTGGAGTGGGACAGTCTATGGCTACACCTTC
NA	TRBJ1-2	TRBV28	NA	CASSLSPGPNYGYTF	TGTGCCAGCAGCCTGAGTCCGGGACCAAACTATGGCTACACCTTC
NA	TRBJ2-7	TRBV30	NA	CASSPAGVFYEQYF	TGTGCCTCCTCCCCCGCAGGGGTGTTTTACGAGCAGTACTTC
NA	TRBJ1-4	TRBV14	NA	CASNQGRGYEKLFF	TGTGCCAGCAACCAGGGGCGGGGCTACGAAAAACTGTTTTTT
TRBD2	TRBJ2-5	TRBV9	NA	CASSISGIYQETQYF	TGTGCCAGCAGCATTAGCGGGATCTACCAAGAGACCCAGTACTTC
NA	TRBJ1-1	TRBV4-3	few	CASSQELGTTEAFF	TGCGCCAGCAGCCAAGAATTGGGAACCACTGAAGCTTTCTTT
TRBD1	TRBJ2-1	TRBV7-8	NA	CASSPQPLGTGHYNEQFF	TGTGCCAGCAGCCCACAACCCCTCGGGACAGGGCACTACAATGAGCAGTTCTTC
TRBD1	TRBJ2-1	TRBV2	NA	CASKGQGSGYEQFF	TGTGCCAGCAAAGGACAGGGGTCGGGCTATGAGCAGTTCTTC
NA	TRBJ1-2	TRBV16	NA	CASSQSTVMGANYGYTF	TGTGCCAGCAGCCAATCCACAGTGATGGGAGCTAACTATGGCTACACCTTC
TRBD2	TRBJ2-4	TRBV7-2	NA	CASSLGSGRGIQYF	TGTGCCAGCAGCTTAGGTTCAGGGAGGGGCATTCAGTACTTC
TRBD1	TRBJ1-3	TRBV11-3	once	CASSQQGLSGNTIYF	TGTGCCAGCAGCCAACAGGGGCTCTCTGGAAACACCATATATTTT
TRBD1	TRBJ1-2	TRBV5-1	NA	CASSQTGTGVYGYTF	TGCGCCAGCAGCCAGACCGGGACAGGGGTCTATGGCTACACCTTC